Reported below is one TCR beta chain. Its antigen remains unknown. Primers: 60 Vbeta forward and 13 Jbeta reverse. The table came from immunoSEQ multiplex PCR; TCRdb's copy has only in-frame clones and leaves some out. The sample comprises approximately 88,000 clones, 75% to 80% of which are singletons, and around 3.5% rests with the top ten. The record originates from a study of cytomegalovirus exposure and HLA in healthy donors. Looking at the study overall: An earlier analysis found fewer than 120 million unique TCR beta sequences from approximately 190 million T cells.

Donors showed nominal health when sampled, although they likely had unrecorded immune exposures. Study findings and constraints: A later analysis showed TCR association rates differing by HLA locus, peaking at DRB1 and lowest at HLA-C.

V lost 5 bases and J 2 bases, leaving 10 bases between the germline ends. The CDR3 consists of 12 residues. CDR1 and CDR2 from the germline V gene are GTSNPN and SVGIG (reference sequence). The specimen was PBMCs. This chain joins TRBV30 and TRBJ2-7; D is undetermined. The TCR was taken from a man younger than 45 in good health and CMV-seronegative. CDR3 sequence reads: CAWGRHPYEQYF. As DNA, the CDR3 is TGTGCCTGGGGCAGGCACCCCTACGAGCAGTACTTC.